This passage covers 28 T cell receptor beta chains from one sample sequenced in a study of blood T cell repertoires in COVID-19. Clones were sequenced by immunoSEQ multiplex PCR, and TCRdb holds only the in-frame ones, with some missing. The table records 270,000 or so clones, under 95% of them present only once. Input material: PBMCs or T cells enriched from blood (not recorded which). All receptors come from a woman in her thirties or forties with acute COVID-19.

The gene calls are TRBV14 and TRBJ1-1, with D possibly TRBD1 on 5 matching bases. Germline CDR1 and CDR2: SGHDN and FVKESK. V was cut by 2 bases and J by 2 bases, with 6 bases left in between. CDR3 length: 13 amino acids. The CDR3 nucleotides read TGTGCCAGCAGCCAACAGGGAAACACTGAAGCTTTCTTT. Translation: CASSQQGNTEAFF. Variable domain in full (rest from reference TRBV14 and TRBJ1-1): EAGVTQFPSHSVIEKGQTVTLRCDPISGHDNLYWYRRVMGKEIKFLLHFVKESKQDESGMPNNRFLAERTGGTYSTLKVQPAELEDSGVYFCASSQQGNTEAFFGQGTRLTVV.

This clone was seen a few times. V gene TRBV19 combines with J gene TRBJ2-3, with 10 bases aligning to TRBD1. Germline V gives CDR1 LNHDA, CDR2 SQIVND (reference sequence). There are 17 residues in the CDR3. J lost 1 base, V lost 3 bases, and 7 bases had no gene match. Here the CDR3 DNA reads TGTGCCAGTAGTATTCTGGTCGGACAGGGGGGCACAGATACGCAGTATTTT. Translation gives CASSILVGQGGTDTQYF.

V is TRBV6-8 and J is TRBJ2-7; 7 bases fit TRBD1. The CDR3 spans 14 residues. V gave up 8 bases and J gave up 6 bases; unmatched junction bases: 13. Looked up from germline, CDR1 is MNHGY and CDR2 is SAAAGT. The CDR3 sequence: CASRLFSDRSEQYF. The DNA for the CDR3 is TGTGCCAGCCGGCTTTTTTCGGACAGGTCCGAGCAGTACTTC.

The CDR3: CASSLTQGAQYF. The CDR3 region has the DNA TGTGCCAGCAGCCTCACCCAGGGGGCACAGTACTTC. This chain uses TRBV3-1 (or the pseudogene TRBV3-2) with TRBJ2-7; 8 bases align to TRBD1. CDR3 length: 12 residues. The junction had 6 bases not matched to a gene; V was cut back by 4 bases and J by 10 bases. Germline V gives CDR1 LGHDT, CDR2 YNNKEL (reference sequence).

The V call is TRBV5-1, the J call TRBJ2-7; D is perhaps TRBD2 (6 bases). CDR3 length equals 14 residues. Trimming removed 1 base at V and 3 bases at J, with 11 bases between. Germline CDR1 is SGHRS and CDR2 is YFSETQ. The CDR3 is CASSLKRGNYEQYF. CDR3 coding DNA: TGCGCCAGCAGCTTGAAACGGGGGAACTACGAGCAGTACTTC.

The V call is TRBV28, the J call TRBJ2-5; 8 bases are a match to TRBD2. Trimming at V came to 1 base and at J to 4 bases, leaving 2 bases not matched to a gene. This CDR3 has 14 amino acids. Per the germline V gene, CDR1 is MDHEN and CDR2 is SYDVKM. CDR3 DNA sequence: TGTGCCAGCAGTTTATCGGGGGGGGGAGAGACCCAGTACTTC. This gives the protein CASSLSGGGETQYF.

The V call is TRBV5-1, the J call TRBJ2-7; D possibly corresponds to TRBD1 (6 bases). V gave up 4 bases and J gave up 2 bases, with 13 bases separating them. The CDR3 is made up of 14 amino acids. The germline V gene encodes CDR1 SGHRS and CDR2 YFSETQ. CDR3 DNA: TGCGCCAGCAGCCGCGCCGGGACAACCTACGAGCAGTACTTC. Its translation is CASSRAGTTYEQYF.

DNA for the CDR3: TGTGCCAGCAGCTTACTAGCGGGGGGGCCGGAGACCCAGTACTTC. Translated: CASSLLAGGPETQYF. The chain carries TRBV7-2 and TRBJ2-5; 12 nucleotides line up with TRBD2. This CDR3 region has 15 residues. Trimming removed 2 bases from V and 5 bases from J; junction bases left unmatched: 3. Germline values: CDR1 SGHTA, CDR2 FQGNSA.

CDR3 in amino acids: CASSLGLDMDTQYF. CDR3 nucleotides: TGTGCCAGCAGCCTGGGACTAGACATGGATACGCAGTATTTT. The chain employs TRBV13 and TRBJ2-3, with TRBD2 matching over 8 bases. The CDR3 is 14 amino acids. The V gene's germline CDR1 is PRHDT and CDR2 FYEKMQ (reference sequence). After removal of 5 bases from V and 6 bases from J, the junction contained 7 bases not matched to a gene.

V gene TRBV5-1 combines with J gene TRBJ2-3, with 9 bases lining up with TRBD2. The germline V gene has CDR1 SGHRS and CDR2 YFSETQ. V trimming: 3 bases; J trimming: 4 bases; junction bases outside the gene matches: 9. CDR3 length equals 16 residues. DNA for the CDR3: TGCGCCAGCAGCTGGACGACTAGCGGTGATGCAGATACGCAGTATTTT. Protein product: CASSWTTSGDADTQYF.

The chain couples TRBV12-3 or TRBV12-4 to TRBJ1-2, with D possibly TRBD1 on 5 matching bases. This CDR3 is built from 13 residues. V was pared by 3 bases and J by 4 bases, with 9 bases between. CDR3 sequence: CASSFREGYGYTF. The CDR3 DNA reads TGTGCCAGCAGTTTCAGGGAGGGCTATGGCTACACCTTC.

With respect to this clone: Relative to the germline gene, one junction end is altered; a read error may explain this. V and J are TRBV28 and TRBJ2-7; D is possibly TRBD2 (6 bases). From germline, CDR1 is MDHEN and CDR2 SYDVKM. This CDR3 has 12 amino acids. The CDR3 DNA is TGTGCCAGCACCACCTCGCGGGGATCCTTTCTCTTC. Its protein product is CASTTSRGSFLF.

The chain is built from TRBV6-5 and TRBJ2-1; TRBD1 aligns across 8 bases. Germline V CDR1 and CDR2: MNHEY, SVGAGI. This CDR3 contains 15 residues. V trimming: 5 bases; J trimming: 8 bases; junction bases outside the gene matches: 11. The CDR3 DNA follows: TGTGCCAGCAGTCTACGGACAGGGTCGGTCTATGAGCAGTTCTTC. This codes for CASSLRTGSVYEQFF.

V is TRBV11-2 and J is TRBJ2-3, with TRBD2 matching over 10 bases. The CDR3 loop spans 15 amino acids. V lost 6 bases, J lost 4 bases, and 7 bases stayed unmatched. Germline V CDR1 and CDR2: SGHAT, FQNNGV. The CDR3 loop is CASSFSGRLADTQYF. The DNA of the CDR3 is TGTGCCAGCAGTTTTAGCGGGAGGCTGGCAGATACGCAGTATTTT.

The chain combines TRBV6-2 or TRBV6-3 with TRBJ1-2; tentative D call: TRBD1 (6 bases). This CDR3 has 18 residues. The germline gives CDR1 MNHEY, CDR2 SVGEGT. Trimming shortened V by 4 bases and J by 4 bases, and 25 bases separated the two germline ends. The CDR3 sequence is CASSLTPGHRPLGYGYTF. The DNA of the CDR3 is TGTGCCAGCAGTTTGACTCCGGGACACCGACCCTTGGGCTATGGCTACACCTTC.

CDR3 sequence: CASSLGGSNEKLFF. The CDR3 coding sequence is TGCGCCAGCAGCCTAGGGGGTTCTAATGAAAAACTGTTTTTT. The chain employs TRBV5-1 and TRBJ1-4; tentatively, D is TRBD1 (6 bases). Germline CDR1 and CDR2: SGHRS and YFSETQ. Trimming removed 4 bases from V and 3 bases from J, with 10 bases in between. The CDR3 length is 14 residues.

V is TRBV11-2 and J is TRBJ1-1, with 10 bases aligning to TRBD1. CDR1 is SGHAT and CDR2 is FQNNGV in the germline V gene. CDR3 size: 14 residues. The V gene end was trimmed by 4 bases and the J gene end by 3 bases; junction bases not matched to a gene: 2. CDR3 amino acids: CASSSDRGDTEAFF. The CDR3 nucleotides are TGTGCCAGCAGCTCGGACAGGGGGGACACTGAAGCTTTCTTT.

The chain couples TRBV2 to TRBJ2-2; D might be TRBD2 (5 bases). CDR3 length equals 14 residues. In germline, CDR1 is SNHLY, CDR2 FYNNEI. The V end was cut by 3 bases, the J end by 4 bases, with 9 bases between. This CDR3 reads CASSEGLATGELFF. CDR3 coding DNA: TGTGCCAGCAGTGAGGGTCTAGCCACCGGGGAGCTGTTTTTT. The whole variable domain, remainder taken from reference TRBV2 and TRBJ2-2, is EPEVTQTPSHQVTQMGQEVILRCVPISNHLYFYWYRQILGQKVEFLVSFYNNEISEKSEIFDDQFSVERPDGSNFTLKIRSTKLEDSAMYFCASSEGLATGELFFGEGSRLTVL.

V usage is TRBV5-5 and J usage is TRBJ2-6; the match to TRBD1 covers 7 bases. Germline trimming cut 4 bases from V and 0 bases from J; bases unmatched to any gene: 4. The germline gives CDR1 SGHKS, CDR2 YYEKEE (reference sequence). This CDR3 contains 16 residues. CDR3 DNA: TGTGCCAGCAGCCCGGACAGGTTCTCTGGGGCCAACGTCCTGACTTTC. It specifies CASSPDRFSGANVLTF.

The rearrangement uses TRBV5-1 and TRBJ2-3, with 12 bases fitting TRBD2. The germline CDR1 and CDR2 sequences are SGHRS and YFSETQ. The CDR3 sequence is 15 residues long. The junction had 5 bases not matched to a gene; V was cut back by 8 bases and J by 1 base. The CDR3 region is CASRLAGAGTDTQYF. CDR3 nucleotides: TGCGCCAGTAGACTAGCGGGAGCGGGCACAGATACGCAGTATTTT. Combining the CDR3 with reference TRBV5-1 and TRBJ2-3 gives the whole variable domain KAGVTQTPRYLIKTRGQQVTLSCSPISGHRSVSWYQQTPGQGLQFLFEYFSETQRNKGNFPGRFSGRQFSNSRSEMNVSTLELGDSALYLCASRLAGAGTDTQYFGPGTRLTVL.

This clone has a single count. Other DNA sequences from this sample encode an identical CDR3 as well. The gene calls are TRBV9 and TRBJ1-3, with TRBD1 matching over 7 bases. The CDR3 extends over 14 amino acids. CDR1 SGDLS and CDR2 YYNGEE come from the germline V gene. Trimming cost V 3 bases and J 4 bases; bases outside gene matches: 4. The CDR3 sequence is CASSAGTAGNTIYF. CDR3 sequence (DNA): TGTGCCAGCAGCGCCGGGACAGCCGGAAACACCATATATTTT.

The V and J genes are TRBV30 and TRBJ1-5, with TRBD1 matching 8 bases. V dropped 2 bases and J dropped 7; count of bases not matched to a gene: 4. The germline gives CDR1 GTSNPN, CDR2 SVGIG (reference sequence). This CDR3 is built from 13 residues. The CDR3 DNA follows: TGTGCCTGGAGTTGGGACAGGAACCAGCCCCAGCATTTT. Its protein is CAWSWDRNQPQHF.

V usage is TRBV7-9 and J usage is TRBJ2-7, with 8 bases matching TRBD2. The CDR3 contains 15 residues. Germline-derived CDR1 and CDR2 are SEHNR and FQNEAQ (reference sequence). The V gene end was trimmed by 5 bases and the J gene end by 4 bases; junction bases not matched to a gene: 10. The CDR3 sequence is CASSPQVGGVYEQYF. In DNA form, the CDR3 reads TGTGCCAGCAGCCCCCAGGTCGGGGGGGTGTACGAGCAGTACTTC.

This clone came up once. V is TRBV5-6 and J is TRBJ1-3; D may be TRBD1 (6 bases). Germline V gene data show CDR1 as SGHDT and CDR2 as YYEEEE. V was trimmed by 1 base and J by 1 base, leaving 6 bases between them. The CDR3 sequence is 14 residues long. The CDR3 reads CASSLRGSGNTIYF. The CDR3 region has the DNA TGTGCCAGCAGCTTGAGGGGGTCTGGAAACACCATATATTTT. Variable domain in full (rest from reference TRBV5-6 and TRBJ1-3): DAGVTQSPTHLIKTRGQQVTLRCSPKSGHDTVSWYQQALGQGPQFIFQYYEEEERQRGNFPDRFSGHQFPNYSSELNVNALLLGDSALYLCASSLRGSGNTIYFGEGSWLTVV.

The rearrangement links TRBV12-3 or TRBV12-4 to TRBJ1-1; no clear D. The CDR3 spans 12 residues. The V and J ends lost 2 bases and 7 bases respectively, with 8 bases between them. The CDR3 loop reads CASSLSGSEAFF. In DNA, the CDR3 is TGTGCCAGCAGTTTAAGTGGGAGTGAAGCTTTCTTT.

The chain recombines TRBV11-2 with TRBJ2-3; TRBD2 matches 10 bases. The V and J ends lost 5 bases and 0 bases, in that order; junction bases with no gene match: 2. The V gene's germline CDR1 is SGHAT and CDR2 FQNNGV. The CDR3 spans 15 residues. The CDR3 DNA reads TGTGCCAGCAGCGCACTAGCGGGAAGCACAGATACGCAGTATTTT. Residues: CASSALAGSTDTQYF. Combining the CDR3 with reference TRBV11-2 and TRBJ2-3 gives the whole variable domain EAGVAQSPRYKIIEKRQSVAFWCNPISGHATLYWYQQILGQGPKLLIQFQNNGVVDDSQLPKDRFSAERLKGVDSTLKIQPAKLEDSAVYLCASSALAGSTDTQYFGPGTRLTVL.

The table lists this clone with a count of one. The chain joins TRBV7-3 to TRBJ2-1; possibly TRBD2 for D (6 bases). The V end was cut by 1 base, the J end by 7 bases, with 17 bases between. The CDR3 consists of 16 residues. The germline CDR1 and CDR2 sequences are SGHTA and FQGTGA. Written as DNA, the CDR3 is TGTGCCAGCAGCTTAAAAGGCGGGACGGGTCAAAATGAGCAGTTCTTC. It encodes CASSLKGGTGQNEQFF. Filled out from reference TRBV7-3 and TRBJ2-1, the complete variable domain reads GAGVSQTPSNKVTEKGKYVELRCDPISGHTALYWYRQSLGQGPEFLIYFQGTGAADDSGLPNDRFFAVRPEGSVSTLKIQRTERGDSAVYLCASSLKGGTGQNEQFFGPGTRLTVL.

In this sample, this clone turned up once. The V and J genes are TRBV19 and TRBJ2-1; 8 bases match TRBD2. This CDR3 is built from 16 residues. V lost 7 bases to trimming and J lost 0 bases; unmatched junction nucleotides: 8. Germline V CDR1 and CDR2: LNHDA, SQIVND (reference sequence). The CDR3 DNA follows: TGTGCCAGTATTTCGGGAGGGACCAGCTCCTACAATGAGCAGTTCTTC. It encodes CASISGGTSSYNEQFF. Using reference TRBV19 and TRBJ2-1 for the parts outside the CDR3, the full variable domain is DGGITQSPKYLFRKEGQNVTLSCEQNLNHDAMYWYRQDPGQGLRLIYYSQIVNDFQKGDIAEGYSVSREKKESFPLTVTSAQKNPTAFYLCASISGGTSSYNEQFFGPGTRLTVL.